These 25 T cell receptor beta chains share one sample of origin, sequenced in a study of blood T cell repertoires in COVID-19. Profiling relied on immunoSEQ multiplex PCR, and the TCRdb table lists in-frame clones only, not all of them. The data contain a few hundred thousand clones, 80% to 90% of them singletons. Specimen: PBMCs or T cells enriched from blood (not recorded which). Receptor source: a man aged 25 to 40 who had recovered from COVID-19.

The chain uses TRBV4-1 and TRBJ2-3; D gene unclear. Trimming left V 1 base short and J 2 bases short, with 10 bases between. From germline, CDR1 is MGHRA and CDR2 YSYEKL. The CDR3 consists of 15 residues. The CDR3 sequence: CASSQAPTPTDTQYF. The DNA for the CDR3 is TGCGCCAGCAGCCAAGCTCCTACCCCCACAGATACGCAGTATTTT.

The chain carries TRBV12-3 or TRBV12-4 and TRBJ1-3, with a weak D call TRBD1 (5 bases). This CDR3 has 13 residues. The chain's CDR3 is CVVGGSSGNTIYF. In DNA form, the CDR3 reads TGTGTCGTGGGGGGGAGCTCTGGAAACACCATATATTTT.

J is TRBJ1-2 and V is TRBV6-6, with 8 bases that match TRBD1. Germline CDR1 MNHNY, CDR2 SVGAGI (reference sequence). The trim removed 5 bases at V and 8 bases at J, leaving 10 bases unmatched. The length of the CDR3 is 14 residues. CDR3 nucleotides: TGTGCCAGCAGTACCACGCAGGGGGCCTGGGGCTACACCTTC. Protein product: CASSTTQGAWGYTF.

The chain is built from TRBV2 and TRBJ2-1; D is perhaps TRBD2 (6 bases). The CDR3 is made up of 14 amino acids. V dropped 8 bases and J dropped 0 bases, with 11 bases sitting between them. Germline CDR1 reads SNHLY; CDR2 reads FYNNEI. CDR3 bases: TGTGCCAGCGGGGACTCTAGCTCCTACAATGAGCAGTTCTTC. This gives the protein CASGDSSSYNEQFF.

This chain uses TRBV18 with TRBJ2-1; D might be TRBD1 (6 bases). The V and J ends lost 8 bases and 4 bases respectively, with 15 bases between them. The CDR3 contains 14 residues. CDR1 and CDR2 from the germline V gene are KGHSH and LQKENI. The DNA for the CDR3 is TGTGCCAGCGAGACAGGAAGCTTTTACAATGAGCAGTTCTTC. This codes for CASETGSFYNEQFF.

V and J are TRBV7-2 and TRBJ1-4, with TRBD1 as a possible D gene (5 bases). CDR3 size: 15 residues. The V and J ends lost 4 bases and 7 bases respectively, with 16 bases between them. Germline values: CDR1 SGHTA, CDR2 FQGNSA. CDR3: CASSSQASEFEKLFF. DNA of the CDR3: TGTGCCAGCAGCTCACAGGCCTCGGAGTTTGAAAAACTGTTTTTT.

The chain has TRBV3-1 (or the pseudogene TRBV3-2) and TRBJ1-5; the D is unclear. This CDR3 has 14 amino acids. Germline assignment: CDR1 LGHDT and CDR2 YNNKEL (reference sequence). The ends were cut back, 3 bases at V and 4 bases at J, with 10 bases in the middle. The CDR3 sequence: CASSQGGPNQPQHF. The CDR3 coding sequence is TGTGCCAGCAGCCAGGGAGGGCCTAATCAGCCCCAGCATTTT.

The chain is built from TRBV6-6 and TRBJ1-4, with D possibly TRBD1 on 5 matching bases. Germline V lookup: CDR1 MNHNY, CDR2 SVGAGI (reference sequence). The CDR3 covers 14 residues. The V gene lost 5 bases and the J gene lost 8 bases, with 15 bases spanning the gap. The CDR3 sequence: CASSVTGDREKLFF. The CDR3 nucleotides read TGTGCCAGCAGTGTTACGGGGGATAGGGAAAAACTGTTTTTT.

This chain joins TRBV10-1 and TRBJ2-1, with 15 nucleotides matching TRBD2. CDR1 WNHNN and CDR2 SYGVQD come from the germline V gene (reference sequence). Unmatched junction bases numbered 3, after V lost 8 bases and J lost 4 bases. CDR3 length: 15 amino acids. DNA of the CDR3: TGCGCCAGCTCAGGGACTAGCGGGGGGTACAATGAGCAGTTCTTC. Translation gives CASSGTSGGYNEQFF.

This rearrangement joins TRBV6-5 to TRBJ1-1; D is uncertain. CDR3 size: 13 residues. V gave up 6 bases and J gave up 0 bases, with 8 bases separating them. Germline lookup yields CDR1 MNHEY and CDR2 SVGAGI. The CDR3 loop is CASRRDLNTEAFF. The DNA for the CDR3 is TGTGCCAGCAGGAGGGATTTGAACACTGAAGCTTTCTTT.

This clone was seen a single time. The chain carries TRBV7-9 and TRBJ1-1; D gene unclear. The CDR3 extends over 12 amino acids. V was clipped by 3 bases and J by 5 bases, with 7 bases between them. Germline lookup yields CDR1 SEHNR and CDR2 FQNEAQ (reference sequence). The CDR3 protein is CASSFETTEAFF. CDR3 DNA: TGTGCCAGCAGCTTCGAGACTACTGAAGCTTTCTTT. Using reference TRBV7-9 and TRBJ1-1 for the parts outside the CDR3, the full variable domain is DTGVSQNPRHKITKRGQNVTFRCDPISEHNRLYWYRQTLGQGPEFLTYFQNEAQLEKSRLLSDRFSAERPKGSFSTLEIQRTEQGDSAMYLCASSFETTEAFFGQGTRLTVV.

The genes are TRBV4-1 and TRBJ1-3; 10 bases line up with TRBD1. This CDR3 has 19 residues. Germline values: CDR1 MGHRA, CDR2 YSYEKL. Trimming took 3 bases from V and 0 from J; bases not matched to a gene: 11. The CDR3 bases are TGCGCCAGCAGCCATTATGGGGACAGGGGCCCTTACTCTGGAAACACCATATATTTT. It specifies CASSHYGDRGPYSGNTIYF.

The V gene is TRBV12-5, the J gene TRBJ1-2; D ambiguous. The germline CDR1 and CDR2 sequences are LGHNT and FRNRAP. V shed 7 bases and J shed 4 bases, with 10 bases lying between them. This CDR3 has 12 residues. The CDR3 coding sequence is TGTGCTAGTGCCTTAGACATCTATGGCTACACCTTC. Its translation is CASALDIYGYTF.

This clone was observed a handful of times. This CDR3 reads CASSPGVLGDEQFF. The CDR3 bases are TGTGCCAGCAGCCCGGGGGTCCTAGGGGATGAGCAGTTCTTC. The V call is TRBV6-5, the J call TRBJ2-1; TRBD2 might be the D (6 bases). V shed 6 bases and J shed 8 bases, with 17 bases lying between them. CDR3 length equals 14 residues. Germline values: CDR1 MNHEY, CDR2 SVGAGI.

This clone was detected only a few times. CDR3: CASSEYSSNQPQHF. The CDR3 coding sequence is TGTGCCAGCAGTGAGTACAGTAGCAATCAGCCCCAGCATTTT. The chain combines TRBV6-1 with TRBJ1-5; D is unresolved. Between the trimmed V and J ends, which lost 3 bases and 0 bases, there was a span of 6 bases. The V gene's germline CDR1 is MNHNS and CDR2 SASEGT. The CDR3 is 14 amino acids.

This clone came up once. The V call is TRBV5-8, the J call TRBJ2-7; 8 positions match TRBD1. The CDR3 has 14 residues. Looked up from germline, CDR1 is SGHTS and CDR2 is YDEGEE. V shed 4 bases, J shed 3 bases, and the junction held 6 bases outside the gene matches. CDR3 residues: CASSQDRVDYEQYF. The CDR3 coding sequence is TGTGCCAGCAGCCAGGACAGGGTGGACTACGAGCAGTACTTC.

The chain is built from TRBV7-6 and TRBJ1-5; D gene unclear. The CDR3 length is 16 residues. V was clipped by 4 bases and J by 0 bases, with 13 bases between them. Per the germline V gene, CDR1 is SGHVS and CDR2 is FNYEAQ. The DNA for the CDR3 is TGTGCCAGCAGCTGGTCCCCCGGAGATAGCAATCAGCCCCAGCATTTT. The encoded protein is CASSWSPGDSNQPQHF.

This clone was seen a handful of times. The chain uses TRBV6-2 or TRBV6-3 and TRBJ2-2, with 9 bases aligning to TRBD2. Germline lookup yields CDR1 MNHEY and CDR2 SVGEGT. The CDR3 is made up of 15 amino acids. The junction had 7 bases not matched to a gene; V was cut back by 6 bases and J by 5 bases. CDR3 nucleotide sequence: TGTGCCAGCAGCCCTAGCGGGGATGGAACCGGGGAGCTGTTTTTT. Protein product: CASSPSGDGTGELFF.

V usage is TRBV7-3 and J usage is TRBJ2-2; 7 bases align to TRBD1. This CDR3 is built from 15 residues. Germline V gene lookup returns CDR1 SGHTA and CDR2 FQGTGA. The junction had 3 bases not matched to a gene; V was cut back by 5 bases and J by 0 bases. CDR3 coding DNA: TGTGCCAGCAGCCAGGACAGGACGAACACCGGGGAGCTGTTTTTT. It yields the protein CASSQDRTNTGELFF.

The rearrangement links TRBV5-6 to TRBJ1-6, with unresolved D. V was trimmed by 0 bases and J by 6 bases, leaving 4 bases between them. Per germline, CDR1 SGHDT and CDR2 YYEEEE. The CDR3 consists of 13 residues. The CDR3: CASSLVSNSPLHF. CDR3 sequence (DNA): TGTGCCAGCAGCTTGGTCAGTAATTCACCCCTCCACTTT.

The chain is built from TRBV29-1 and TRBJ2-6; 7 nucleotides line up with TRBD1. The CDR3 sequence is 17 residues long. Looked up from germline, CDR1 is SQVTM and CDR2 is ANQGSEA. The ends lost 4 bases at V and 2 bases at J; junction bases unmatched: 11. DNA for the CDR3: TGCAGCGTTGCTCTCCGGGACAGCGCTCCTGGGGCCAACGTCCTGACTTTC. Protein: CSVALRDSAPGANVLTF.

This chain uses TRBV7-2 with TRBJ2-3; 7 nucleotides align to TRBD2. The V gene end was trimmed by 1 base and the J gene end by 5 bases; junction bases not matched to a gene: 6. CDR1 and CDR2 (germline): SGHTA, FQGNSA. CDR3 length: 15 residues. The CDR3 DNA reads TGTGCCAGCAGCTTAGTGGTGGCTAGCGGAGATACGCAGTATTTT. Protein: CASSLVVASGDTQYF.

The gene calls are TRBV11-3 and TRBJ1-4; D is perhaps TRBD1 (5 bases). Trimming took 0 bases from V and 6 from J, leaving 8 bases between them. The CDR3 contains 14 residues. Germline CDR1 SGHNT, CDR2 YENEEA. The CDR3 loop reads CASSLDRADEKLFF. CDR3 nucleotide sequence: TGTGCCAGCAGCTTAGACAGGGCCGATGAAAAACTGTTTTTT. The full variable domain, its missing parts supplied by reference TRBV11-3 and TRBJ1-4, is EAGVVQSPRYKIIEKKQPVAFWCNPISGHNTLYWYLQNLGQGPELLIRYENEEAVDDSQLPKDRFSAERLKGVDSTLKIQPAELGDSAVYLCASSLDRADEKLFFGSGTQLSVL.

V and J are TRBV27 and TRBJ2-4, with D possibly being TRBD2 (7 bases). Germline-derived CDR1 and CDR2 are MNHEY and SMNVEV (reference sequence). Deletions cut 6 bases from V and 6 bases from J, with 12 bases between. This CDR3 contains 13 residues. The CDR3 region has the DNA TGTGCCAGCAGGGGGGGGGCAACAAACATTCAGTACTTC. Residues: CASRGGATNIQYF.

This chain connects TRBV3-1 (or the pseudogene TRBV3-2) to TRBJ2-3; TRBD1 matches 9 bases. The CDR3 covers 16 residues. CDR1 and CDR2 (germline): LGHDT, YNNKEL (reference sequence). V lost 4 bases and J lost 3; bases outside the gene matches: 8. CDR3 nucleotides: TGTGCCAGCAGCCGACCCGGGACAGGGAGAACAGATACGCAGTATTTT. Translating gives CASSRPGTGRTDTQYF.